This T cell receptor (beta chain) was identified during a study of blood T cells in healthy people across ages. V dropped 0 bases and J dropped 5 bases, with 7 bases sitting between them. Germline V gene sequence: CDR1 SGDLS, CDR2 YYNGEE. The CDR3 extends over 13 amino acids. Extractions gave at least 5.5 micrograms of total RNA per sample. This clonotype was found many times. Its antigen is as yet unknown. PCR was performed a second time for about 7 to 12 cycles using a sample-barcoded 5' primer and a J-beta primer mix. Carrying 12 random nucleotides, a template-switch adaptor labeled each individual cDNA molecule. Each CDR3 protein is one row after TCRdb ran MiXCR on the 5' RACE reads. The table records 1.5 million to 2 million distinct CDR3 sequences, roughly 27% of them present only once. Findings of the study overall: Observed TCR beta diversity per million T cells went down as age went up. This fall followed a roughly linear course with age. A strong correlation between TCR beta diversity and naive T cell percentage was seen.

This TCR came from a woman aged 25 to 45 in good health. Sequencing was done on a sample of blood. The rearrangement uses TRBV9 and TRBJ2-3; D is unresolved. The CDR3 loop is CASSVAGGDTQYF. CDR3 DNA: TGTGCCAGCAGCGTAGCGGGTGGAGATACGCAGTATTTT. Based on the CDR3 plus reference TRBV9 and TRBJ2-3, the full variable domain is DSGVTQTPKHLITATGQRVTLRCSPRSGDLSVYWYQQSLDQGLQFLIQYYNGEERAKGNILERFSAQQFPDLHSELNLSSLELGDSALYFCASSVAGGDTQYFGPGTRLTVL.